This entry lists 29 T cell receptor beta chains sequenced from one sample in a study of cytomegalovirus exposure and HLA in healthy donors. Sequenced by immunoSEQ multiplex PCR; TCRdb stores in-frame clones only, minus some. The data hold 250,000 to 400,000 clones, with 88% observed a single time. The sample was PBMCs. The receptors originated from a man younger than 40 in good health and CMV-seronegative.

V is TRBV4-1 and J is TRBJ1-5; 9 bases match TRBD1. Losses at the gene ends were 2 bases for V and 0 bases for J; bases not matched to a gene: 2. The CDR3 extends over 16 amino acids. Germline CDR1 and CDR2: MGHRA and YSYEKL. In nucleotides, the CDR3 is TGCGCCAGCAGCCAACGGACAGGGGATAGCAATCAGCCCCAGCATTTT. Protein sequence: CASSQRTGDSNQPQHF.

The chain carries TRBV10-3 and TRBJ1-5, with TRBD1 matching over 7 bases. In germline, CDR1 is ENHRY, CDR2 SYGVKD. With 3 bases clipped from V and 7 bases from J, the junction kept 9 bases outside the gene matches. This CDR3 comprises 15 residues. CDR3 residues: CAISEKGGAIQPQHF. Written as DNA, the CDR3 is TGTGCCATCAGTGAAAAAGGGGGCGCGATCCAGCCCCAGCATTTT.

Here the CDR3 DNA reads TGTGCCAGCAGCTTGGGGCCTCCACCCTACGAGCAGTACTTC. As protein: CASSLGPPPYEQYF. This chain connects TRBV5-4 to TRBJ2-7; D uncertain. The CDR3 loop spans 14 amino acids. Trimming removed 0 bases at V and 2 bases at J, with 9 bases between. Germline V gene lookup returns CDR1 SGHNT and CDR2 YYREEE (reference sequence).

The V and J genes are TRBV18 and TRBJ1-3; possible D gene TRBD1, 5 bases. This CDR3 region has 19 residues. Germline CDR1 and CDR2: KGHSH and LQKENI. The V end was cut by 3 bases, the J end by 0 bases, with 21 bases between. DNA of the CDR3: TGTGCCAGCTCACCTTACGCAGTTGGAGGGACCCCCTCTGGAAACACCATATATTTT. Its protein is CASSPYAVGGTPSGNTIYF.

This clone was found once. The chain is built from TRBV7-9 and TRBJ2-5, with D maybe TRBD1 (6 bases). The CDR3 is made up of 14 amino acids. Germline V CDR1 and CDR2: SEHNR, FQNEAQ (reference sequence). V lost 5 bases and J 4 bases, leaving 14 bases between the germline ends. The CDR3 protein is CASSQGMGGETQYF. The CDR3 region has the DNA TGTGCCAGCAGCCAGGGGATGGGCGGAGAGACCCAGTACTTC.

This chain uses TRBV15 with TRBJ1-5; a weak D match, TRBD1 (6 bases). The germline V gene has CDR1 LNHNV and CDR2 YYDKDF (reference sequence). The length of the CDR3 is 15 residues. V was pared by 1 base and J by 4 bases, with 11 bases between. CDR3 coding DNA: TGTGCCACCAGCAGAGGCGGACAGCTAAATCAGCCCCAGCATTTT. This codes for CATSRGGQLNQPQHF.

The chain is built from TRBV5-1 and TRBJ1-3, with D tentatively TRBD1 (6 bases). The CDR3 runs to 16 residues. The germline gives CDR1 SGHRS, CDR2 YFSETQ. The V gene lost 0 bases and the J gene lost 6 bases, with 16 bases spanning the gap. CDR3 residues: CASSLAGRTEENTIYF. CDR3 nucleotides: TGCGCCAGCAGCTTGGCCGGGCGGACAGAGGAAAACACCATATATTTT.

The V call is TRBV14, the J call TRBJ2-2; 14 positions match TRBD2. The CDR3 runs 21 residues. Per germline, CDR1 SGHDN and CDR2 FVKESK. After removal of 3 bases from V and 3 bases from J, the junction contained 15 bases not matched to a gene. The CDR3 nucleotides are TGTGCCAGCAGCCATCAAGGGACTAGCGGGGGATTACGCCCATACACCGGGGAGCTGTTTTTT. Translation: CASSHQGTSGGLRPYTGELFF. Filled out from reference TRBV14 and TRBJ2-2, the complete variable domain reads EAGVTQFPSHSVIEKGQTVTLRCDPISGHDNLYWYRRVMGKEIKFLLHFVKESKQDESGMPNNRFLAERTGGTYSTLKVQPAELEDSGVYFCASSHQGTSGGLRPYTGELFFGEGSRLTVL.

The chain uses TRBV11-2 and TRBJ1-1; the match to TRBD1 covers 9 bases. The CDR3 consists of 14 residues. The V and J ends lost 0 bases and 10 bases, in that order; junction bases with no gene match: 6. Germline loops: CDR1 SGHAT, CDR2 FQNNGV. In DNA, the CDR3 is TGTGCCAGCAGCTTAGACGGGTGGGACAGGGCAGCTTTCTTT. This encodes CASSLDGWDRAAFF. Full variable domain (missing parts from reference TRBV11-2 and TRBJ1-1): EAGVAQSPRYKIIEKRQSVAFWCNPISGHATLYWYQQILGQGPKLLIQFQNNGVVDDSQLPKDRFSAERLKGVDSTLKIQPAKLEDSAVYLCASSLDGWDRAAFFGQGTRLTVV.

The CDR3 reads CASRGAGVGGYTF. The CDR3, as DNA: TGTGCCAGCAGGGGGGCAGGGGTGGGTGGCTACACCTTC. The V gene is TRBV27, the J gene TRBJ1-2; weak D call: TRBD1 (6 bases). CDR3 length: 13 residues. V lost 6 bases and J 7 bases, leaving 15 bases between the germline ends. Germline CDR1 is MNHEY and CDR2 is SMNVEV (reference sequence).

This clone was detected a few times. The CDR3 sequence: CASSLGQGWRGYTF. The CDR3 DNA follows: TGTGCCAGCAGCTTGGGACAGGGTTGGAGGGGCTACACCTTC. The chain employs TRBV5-6 and TRBJ1-2, with 7 positions matching TRBD1. The germline CDR1 and CDR2 sequences are SGHDT and YYEEEE. The CDR3 is 14 residues long. Losses at the gene ends were 0 bases for V and 8 bases for J; bases not matched to a gene: 7. Combining the CDR3 with reference TRBV5-6 and TRBJ1-2 gives the whole variable domain DAGVTQSPTHLIKTRGQQVTLRCSPKSGHDTVSWYQQALGQGPQFIFQYYEEEERQRGNFPDRFSGHQFPNYSSELNVNALLLGDSALYLCASSLGQGWRGYTFGSGTRLTVV.

This clone was seen a few times. The chain carries TRBV6-6 and TRBJ1-4, with TRBD1 matching over 8 bases. Germline V gene lookup returns CDR1 MNHNY and CDR2 SVGAGI (reference sequence). The CDR3 is 16 amino acids. V trimming: 5 bases; J trimming: 2 bases; junction bases outside the gene matches: 7. In DNA form, the CDR3 reads TGTGCCAGCAGTCAACGGACAGGGTCTACTAATGAAAAACTGTTTTTT. It is translated as CASSQRTGSTNEKLFF.

The chain uses TRBV7-9 and TRBJ2-1; 9 bases are a match to TRBD2. This CDR3 has 15 residues. V shed 1 base and J 7 bases; nucleotides not matched to a gene: 5. Germline V lookup: CDR1 SEHNR, CDR2 FQNEAQ (reference sequence). CDR3 protein: CASSLGLAGINEQFF. The CDR3, as DNA: TGTGCCAGCAGCTTAGGGCTAGCGGGGATTAATGAGCAGTTCTTC.

The rearrangement uses TRBV30 and TRBJ2-1, with 11 nucleotides matching TRBD2. This CDR3 contains 13 residues. CDR1 GTSNPN and CDR2 SVGIG come from the germline V gene (reference sequence). Trimming at V came to 6 bases and at J to 9 bases, leaving 7 bases not matched to a gene. The CDR3 nucleotides are TGTGCCTGTCGGGGACTAGCGGTCGGTGAGCAGTTCTTC. It is translated as CACRGLAVGEQFF.

The chain couples TRBV27 to TRBJ1-2; the D gene is possibly TRBD1 (5 bases). There are 15 residues in the CDR3. V was pared by 2 bases and J by 5 bases, with 15 bases between. CDR1 is MNHEY and CDR2 is SMNVEV in the germline V gene (reference sequence). CDR3 amino acids: CASSLRRDGGYGYTF. CDR3 bases: TGTGCCAGCAGTTTAAGACGTGATGGGGGGTATGGCTACACCTTC.

By frequency in the sample, this clone is medium-sized. The identical CDR3 is also encoded by other nucleotide sequences in the sample. This chain uses TRBV5-1 with TRBJ1-5; D not certain. Per germline, CDR1 SGHRS and CDR2 YFSETQ. CDR3 size: 13 residues. Trimming removed 2 bases from V and 5 bases from J, with 8 bases in between. The chain's CDR3 is CASSFEGDQPQHF. The CDR3 nucleotides are TGCGCCAGCAGCTTTGAGGGAGATCAGCCCCAGCATTTT. The full variable domain, its missing parts supplied by reference TRBV5-1 and TRBJ1-5, is KAGVTQTPRYLIKTRGQQVTLSCSPISGHRSVSWYQQTPGQGLQFLFEYFSETQRNKGNFPGRFSGRQFSNSRSEMNVSTLELGDSALYLCASSFEGDQPQHFGDGTRLSIL.

This chain joins TRBV5-4 and TRBJ1-3; D is unclear. The CDR3 is made up of 13 amino acids. Germline V gene lookup returns CDR1 SGHNT and CDR2 YYREEE (reference sequence). V dropped 1 base and J dropped 4 bases, with 6 bases sitting between them. The DNA of the CDR3 is TGTGCCAGCAGCTTGCGGGGAGGAAACACCATATATTTT. Translated, it gives CASSLRGGNTIYF.

The chain links TRBV5-1 to TRBJ1-4; 8 bases are a match to TRBD1. V gave up 4 bases and J gave up 8 bases; unmatched junction bases: 10. This CDR3 is built from 15 residues. The germline gives CDR1 SGHRS, CDR2 YFSETQ. CDR3 DNA: TGCGCCAGCAGCGGACGGACAGGGTTTGGGGAAAAACTGTTTTTT. It encodes CASSGRTGFGEKLFF.

The rearrangement uses TRBV7-9 and TRBJ2-1, with 7 bases matching TRBD2. V shed 5 bases and J 7 bases; nucleotides not matched to a gene: 20. Germline V gene lookup returns CDR1 SEHNR and CDR2 FQNEAQ (reference sequence). The CDR3 runs to 18 residues. The CDR3 sequence is CASSAGVYMGGGTNEQFF. In DNA, the CDR3 is TGTGCCAGCAGCGCGGGGGTTTACATGGGCGGGGGAACGAATGAGCAGTTCTTC.

The V gene is TRBV19, the J gene TRBJ2-3; 7 bases line up with TRBD1. The CDR3 totals 15 residues. Germline V gene lookup returns CDR1 LNHDA and CDR2 SQIVND (reference sequence). V gave up 2 bases and J gave up 2 bases; unmatched junction bases: 4. The CDR3 DNA follows: TGTGCCAGTAGTATACGGGACAGTCACACAGATACGCAGTATTTT. Translation gives CASSIRDSHTDTQYF.

The sample holds a few counts of this clone. The chain couples TRBV1 to TRBJ2-7; the tabulated D call, TRBD2, remains unverified against the DNA. TRBV1 is annotated as a pseudogene. The CDR3 consists of 14 residues. Here the CDR3 DNA reads TGCACCAGCAGCCCGGGACGGGAGCACCCCGAGCAGTACTTC. This translates into CTSSPGREHPEQYF.

This clone was found a few times. V is TRBV4-1 and J is TRBJ2-1; 7 bases line up with TRBD1. The V gene end was trimmed by 0 bases and the J gene end by 6 bases; junction bases not matched to a gene: 8. The CDR3 loop spans 16 amino acids. Per the germline V gene, CDR1 is MGHRA and CDR2 is YSYEKL. In DNA, the CDR3 is TGCGCCAGCAGCCAAGATTCCAGAGCAGGGGGCAATGAGCAGTTCTTC. It encodes CASSQDSRAGGNEQFF.

The V and J genes are TRBV7-8 and TRBJ1-1; 9 nucleotides match TRBD1. Looked up from germline, CDR1 is SGHVS and CDR2 is FQNEAQ. This CDR3 spans 17 amino acids. J gave up 5 bases and V 3 bases, and 13 bases lay outside the gene matches. CDR3 region: CASSFPDRGYTSTEAFF. The CDR3 DNA sequence: TGTGCCAGCAGCTTTCCCGACAGGGGGTACACGTCGACTGAAGCTTTCTTT.

This clone has a count of ten or more. J is TRBJ2-7 and V is TRBV5-1, with D hard to call. This CDR3 contains 15 residues. The V end was cut by 1 base, the J end by 0 bases, with 11 bases between. Germline assignment: CDR1 SGHRS and CDR2 YFSETQ. CDR3 coding DNA: TGCGCCAGCAGCTTGCCAGGAAAAAGCTCCTACGAGCAGTACTTC. It encodes CASSLPGKSSYEQYF. Filled out from reference TRBV5-1 and TRBJ2-7, the complete variable domain reads KAGVTQTPRYLIKTRGQQVTLSCSPISGHRSVSWYQQTPGQGLQFLFEYFSETQRNKGNFPGRFSGRQFSNSRSEMNVSTLELGDSALYLCASSLPGKSSYEQYFGPGTRLTVT.

V gene TRBV14 combines with J gene TRBJ1-1; the D gene is possibly TRBD1 (5 bases). CDR1 is SGHDN and CDR2 is FVKESK in the germline V gene. This CDR3 is 15 amino acids long. Trimming removed 0 bases from V and 4 bases from J, with 12 bases in between. The CDR3 sequence: CASSQDGGGGTEAFF. CDR3 nucleotide sequence: TGTGCCAGCAGCCAAGATGGTGGGGGGGGCACTGAAGCTTTCTTT.

The rearrangement joins TRBV2 to TRBJ2-7; 8 bases map to TRBD1. This CDR3 has 15 residues. The germline CDR1 and CDR2 sequences are SNHLY and FYNNEI. The J segment lost 4 bases and the V segment lost 6 bases, leaving 11 bases of the junction unmatched. The CDR3 nucleotides read TGTGCCAGCAGCCTGGACAGGGTGAGGCGGTACGAGCAGTACTTC. The encoded protein is CASSLDRVRRYEQYF.

The rearrangement links TRBV6-5 to TRBJ2-1; 13 bases align to TRBD2. The CDR3 runs to 14 residues. The junction had 0 bases not matched to a gene; V was cut back by 6 bases and J by 4 bases. The germline gives CDR1 MNHEY, CDR2 SVGAGI. CDR3 amino acids: CASRGLAGYNEQFF. CDR3 nucleotides: TGTGCCAGCAGGGGACTAGCGGGGTACAATGAGCAGTTCTTC.

This sequence joins TRBV5-1 and TRBJ2-1, with D perhaps TRBD2 (6 bases). V lost 5 bases and J 2 bases, leaving 20 bases between the germline ends. Germline values: CDR1 SGHRS, CDR2 YFSETQ. There are 17 residues in the CDR3. Here the CDR3 DNA reads TGCGCCAGCAGTGGGGGGTGGACGACAGTCACCTACAATGAGCAGTTCTTC. The encoded protein is CASSGGWTTVTYNEQFF. The whole variable domain, filled in from reference TRBV5-1 and TRBJ2-1, reads KAGVTQTPRYLIKTRGQQVTLSCSPISGHRSVSWYQQTPGQGLQFLFEYFSETQRNKGNFPGRFSGRQFSNSRSEMNVSTLELGDSALYLCASSGGWTTVTYNEQFFGPGTRLTVL.

The V gene is TRBV5-6, the J gene TRBJ1-3; D may be TRBD1 (5 bases). The ends were cut back, 5 bases at V and 3 bases at J, with 15 bases in the middle. This CDR3 spans 15 amino acids. Germline V gene sequence: CDR1 SGHDT, CDR2 YYEEEE. CDR3 sequence: CASRGRGSDGNTIYF. For the CDR3, the DNA is TGTGCCAGCAGGGGAAGGGGCTCCGATGGAAACACCATATATTTT.